A selection of T cell receptor beta chains follows, all from one sample in a study of blood T cell repertoires in COVID-19. The repertoire was sequenced with immunoSEQ multiplex PCR; TCRdb's copy has only in-frame clones and lacks some. The sample gives around 160,000 clones, about 92% of which show up once; 2% is in the top ten. The sample comprised peripheral blood. These receptors were taken from a woman aged 55-70 years with COVID-19, enrolled during active disease. Both conserved end residues are part of each CDR3. D genes are given only for firm matches. Size is omitted from some rows. Given values are once, few, many or a class for expanded clones.

>TRBJ1-5|NA|TRBD1|TRBV6-5
CASRPTGEGNQPQHF
>TRBJ1-6|NA|NA|TRBV19
CASTMGQGVLSPLHF
>TRBJ1-4|once|TRBD1|TRBV4-3
CASSQMDRAAEKLFF
>TRBJ1-2|NA|TRBD1|TRBV5-4
CASSYGQDLDYGYTF
>TRBJ2-7|few|TRBD1|TRBV3-1/TRBV3-2
CASSPGTGTYEQYF
>TRBJ1-1|NA|NA|TRBV7-9
CASSLSGAGTEAFF
>TRBJ1-2|NA|TRBD1|TRBV3-1/TRBV3-2
CASSPSGDSINGYTF
>TRBJ1-4|once|TRBD1|TRBV2
CASRARTGGNEKLFF
>TRBJ2-5|NA|TRBD2|TRBV7-2
CASSSGTSGGAGETQYF
>TRBJ1-2|NA|NA|TRBV28
CASSTLPGQMSYGYTF
>TRBJ1-4|NA|TRBD1|TRBV19
CASSPKGQGSTNEKLFF
>TRBJ1-5|NA|TRBD1|TRBV6-5
CASSFGTGNNQPQHF
>TRBJ2-5|once|NA|TRBV18
CASSPQGYQETQYF
>TRBJ1-1|NA|TRBD1|TRBV12-3/TRBV12-4
CASSRDRLEAFF
>TRBJ2-7|NA|NA|TRBV29-1
CSALVGGPYEQYF
>TRBJ2-1|NA|NA|TRBV9
CASSSSSGLHEQFF
>TRBJ2-5|NA|NA|TRBV5-1
CASSLRGQETQYF
>TRBJ1-1|NA|NA|TRBV6-6
CASSYGTNTEAFF
>TRBJ1-2|NA|TRBD1|TRBV19
CASSMPETGRGGYTF
>TRBJ2-3|NA|NA|TRBV27
CASSFRERPIQTKTDTQYF
>TRBJ2-7|NA|TRBD2|TRBV10-3
CAIKGTSNYEQYF
>TRBJ1-1|NA|TRBD1|TRBV18
CASSPERQGFDTEAFF
>TRBJ2-3|NA|TRBD1|TRBV6-4
CASSGGQGDTDTQYF
>TRBJ1-2|once|NA|TRBV7-3
CASSSGGDGYTF
>TRBJ2-3|NA|TRBD1|TRBV11-3
CASSSGQGNRDTQYF
>TRBJ1-5|NA|NA|TRBV6-6
CASSYGQPYSNQPQHF
>TRBJ1-1|NA|NA|TRBV5-4
CASSPRTVSMNTEAFF
>TRBJ2-1|NA|TRBD1|TRBV5-1
CASSLELGQGGNEQFF
>TRBJ1-1|NA|NA|TRBV3-1/TRBV3-2
CASSQGDSTEAFF
>TRBJ1-3|NA|TRBD1|TRBV5-4
CASSTRTGIAGNTIYF